The source of this TCR beta chain is a study of cytomegalovirus exposure and HLA in healthy donors. Study-level results: CMV serostatus was the sole immune exposure information available. Later analysis reportedly placed an Asian-associated ancestry cluster below the roughly 640-donor mean in N-insertions. Cytomegalovirus status was reportedly diagnosed by the classifier with high specificity and sensitivity.

As concerns this clone: Its antigen is not identified.

The primer mix had 60 Vbeta and 13 Jbeta primers. Generated by immunoSEQ multiplex PCR, the TCRdb table keeps only in-frame clones and is missing some. The table has 140,000 or so clones, roughly 79% seen once. The CDR3 covers 17 residues. Per germline, CDR1 SGHTA and CDR2 FQGTGA. Trimming shortened V by 2 bases and J by 3 bases, and 19 bases separated the two germline ends. V and J are TRBV7-3 and TRBJ2-5; possibly TRBD2 for D (6 bases). The sequencing input was PBMCs. This receptor was obtained from a woman aged 25 to 39 in good health and CMV-seronegative. Here the CDR3 reads CASSLERLVVRKETQYF. The CDR3 DNA is TGTGCCAGCAGCTTAGAGAGACTAGTGGTACGGAAAGAGACCCAGTACTTC.